This T cell receptor (beta chain) comes out of a study of CD8+CD57+ T cells in acquired aplastic anemia. About the research overall: Yields of DNA that came from sorted CD4+ and CD8+ cells averaged approximately 3.5 ug.

Selection for sequencing was limited to patients who had shown CD8+CD57+ cell expansion by flow cytometry. No patient had been given any therapy when blood was sampled. CDR1 is KGHSH and CDR2 is LQKENI in the germline V gene. The CDR3 has 13 residues. Between the trimmed V and J ends, which lost 6 bases and 5 bases, there was a span of 11 bases. In regard to this clonotype: The antigen remains unidentified.

Study findings and constraints: The study identified twenty-nine CD8+ CDR3 sequences shared by patients and controls.

For CDR3 and TCR beta VDJ profiling, genomic DNA was the template used. TCRdb called the reads again in MiXCR, with one record for every CDR3 protein. In the table there are about 160,000 distinct CDR3 sequences, around 48% of which are singletons. Sequencing was done on a sample of sorted CD4+, CD8+, or CD8+CD57+ T cells (not recorded which) from PBMCs. The chain employs TRBV18 and TRBJ1-5; the D is unclear. The TCR was taken from a human donor with aplastic anemia. CDR3 residues: CASSPYTDQPQHF. CDR3 DNA sequence: TGTGCCAGCTCCCCATACACGGATCAGCCCCAGCATTTT.